Below, 27 T cell receptor beta chains from the same sample are listed, as sequenced in a study of T cell repertoires in cytomegalovirus infection. TCRdb ran MiXCR on the reads and lists one entry per CDR3 protein. The sample lists 500,000 to 600,000 distinct CDR3 sequences, approximately 15% occurring once. Sequences were obtained from CD8+ T cells from PBMCs. These receptors were obtained from a human donor in good health (CMV status not recorded). Some clones in this sample may be carry-over from other donors' samples.

This clonotype appeared a few times. The J gene is TRBJ2-1, the V gene TRBV28; 9 bases map to TRBD2. This CDR3 comprises 16 residues. The V gene end was trimmed by 3 bases and the J gene end by 5 bases; junction bases not matched to a gene: 8. Germline V gives CDR1 MDHEN, CDR2 SYDVKM. The CDR3 loop reads CASSFRLAEPNNEQFF. The CDR3 DNA reads as TGTGCCAGCAGTTTCCGACTAGCGGAGCCAAACAATGAGCAGTTCTTC.

The chain joins TRBV28 to TRBJ2-7; D possibly corresponds to TRBD2 (6 bases). This CDR3 contains 13 residues. The germline V and J ends were trimmed by 4 bases and 6 bases, with 13 bases remaining between them. The germline V gene encodes CDR1 MDHEN and CDR2 SYDVKM. This chain's CDR3 is CASSWGERAEQYF. CDR3 sequence (DNA): TGTGCCAGCAGTTGGGGGGAGAGGGCCGAGCAGTACTTC.

A remark on this clonotype: This could be a read error, since a much larger clone is one nucleotide away. The chain joins TRBV7-4 to TRBJ1-1; D not certain. Germline V gives CDR1 SGHVT, CDR2 SQSDAQ. The CDR3 spans 12 residues. The CDR3 loop is CASSPHRSEAYF. The CDR3 nucleotides are TGTGCCAGCAGCCCACATCGCTCTGAAGCTTACTTT.

V gene TRBV30 combines with J gene TRBJ1-1; a possible D gene is TRBD1 (5 bases). This CDR3 comprises 11 residues. The germline V gene encodes CDR1 GTSNPN and CDR2 SVGIG (reference sequence). V lost 0 bases and J 7 bases, leaving 6 bases between the germline ends. The CDR3 nucleotides read TGTGCCTGGAGTGTGGGGGGTGAAGCTTTCTTT. Translating it yields CAWSVGGEAFF.

This clonotype appeared many times. The V and J genes are TRBV7-9 and TRBJ2-3; D is possibly TRBD1 or TRBD2 (5 bases each). The CDR3 sequence is 17 residues long. V was shortened by 5 bases and J by 1 base, with 19 bases between the two germline ends. In germline, CDR1 is SEHNR, CDR2 FQNEAQ (reference sequence). DNA for the CDR3: TGTGCCAGCAGCGATACCTTCCGGGACGGAGGCACAGATACGCAGTATTTT. This translates into CASSDTFRDGGTDTQYF.

This clonotype was seen ten or more times. The V and J genes are TRBV27 and TRBJ2-5, with TRBD2 matching over 7 bases. The germline gives CDR1 MNHEY, CDR2 SMNVEV (reference sequence). CDR3 size: 15 residues. Losses at the gene ends were 2 bases for V and 1 base for J; bases not matched to a gene: 4. As DNA, the CDR3 is TGTGCCAGCAGTTTAAACCTAGCGGTCCAAGAGACCCAGTACTTC. This translates into CASSLNLAVQETQYF.

This clonotype has a count of ten or more. The chain employs TRBV12-3 or TRBV12-4 and TRBJ1-1, with D perhaps matching TRBD1 (5 bases). V was trimmed by 4 bases and J by 6 bases, leaving 12 bases between them. This CDR3 is 13 amino acids long. The CDR3 loop reads CASSSGRVAEAFF. In DNA form, the CDR3 reads TGTGCCAGCAGTTCCGGCAGGGTGGCTGAAGCTTTCTTT.

There are a few counts of this clonotype. V usage is TRBV27 and J usage is TRBJ2-3; D is possibly TRBD1 (6 bases). From germline, CDR1 is MNHEY and CDR2 SMNVEV (reference sequence). The CDR3 consists of 13 residues. V gave up 5 bases and J gave up 6 bases, with 12 bases separating them. CDR3 loop: CASSNRAWDTQYF. DNA for the CDR3: TGTGCCAGCAGTAACAGGGCCTGGGATACGCAGTATTTT.

This clonotype occurred many times. The V call is TRBV27, the J call TRBJ2-2; D remains unclear. Trimming shortened V by 4 bases and J by 2 bases, and 14 bases separated the two germline ends. The CDR3 covers 16 residues. Germline V gives CDR1 MNHEY, CDR2 SMNVEV (reference sequence). The CDR3 loop is CASSSYSNSNTGELFF. CDR3 DNA sequence: TGTGCCAGCAGTTCATACAGCAATTCCAACACCGGGGAGCTGTTTTTT.

This clonotype was seen at least ten times. The CDR3 DNA follows: TGTGCCAGCAGTTTGGCGCAGGGGACTGGAAACACCATATATTTT. It codes for CASSLAQGTGNTIYF. The chain combines TRBV28 with TRBJ1-3; TRBD1 might be the D (6 bases). Trimming stripped 3 bases from V and 2 bases from J, with 11 bases between. The length of the CDR3 is 15 residues. Germline CDR1 is MDHEN and CDR2 is SYDVKM.

This clonotype was detected ten times or more. The chain is built from TRBV6-5 and TRBJ1-1; D is possibly TRBD1 (5 bases). CDR3 size: 17 residues. Trimming pared 0 bases from V and 3 bases from J, leaving 17 bases between. The germline V gene has CDR1 MNHEY and CDR2 SVGAGI. The CDR3 is CASSYSSLGTRDTEAFF. The CDR3 bases are TGTGCCAGCAGTTACTCGAGCCTGGGGACCAGGGACACTGAAGCTTTCTTT.

With regard to this clonotype: A much larger clone differs from this one at a single base, so this may be a read error. DNA of the CDR3: TGTGCCACCAGCAGAGCCCCGGGACGACGGCAGGAGGGTGGCTTCACCTTC. Translation: CATSRAPGRRQEGGFTF. The genes are TRBV15 and TRBJ1-2; TRBD1 is a possible D gene (5 bases). CDR3 size: 17 residues. Germline V gives CDR1 LNHNV, CDR2 YYDKDF (reference sequence).

In this sample, this clonotype turned up many times. V gene TRBV4-1 combines with J gene TRBJ1-1; TRBD1 aligns across 9 bases. CDR3 length: 15 residues. The germline CDR1 and CDR2 sequences are MGHRA and YSYEKL. Germline trimming cut 1 base from V and 3 bases from J; bases unmatched to any gene: 3. CDR3 coding DNA: TGCGCCAGCAGCCAAGTCAGGACAGGGGACACTGAAGCTTTCTTT. It specifies CASSQVRTGDTEAFF.

CDR3 residues: CATECRGGPATNEKLFF. CDR3 nucleotide sequence: TGTGCCACCGAATGTAGGGGCGGGCCTGCAACTAATGAAAAACTGTTTTTT. The V call is TRBV6-1, the J call TRBJ1-4; possibly TRBD1 for D (5 bases). CDR3 size: 17 residues. Germline V gives CDR1 MNHNS, CDR2 SASEGT. Trimming removed 10 bases at V and 0 bases at J, with 21 bases between.

The chain carries TRBV27 and TRBJ1-4; D is undetermined. V was trimmed by 6 bases and J by 7 bases, leaving 12 bases between them. The CDR3 totals 13 residues. The V gene's germline CDR1 is MNHEY and CDR2 SMNVEV (reference sequence). The CDR3 DNA reads as TGTGCCAGCAGGGCAGGCTTGAGTGAAAAACTGTTTTTT. The encoded protein is CASRAGLSEKLFF.

This clonotype was observed a handful of times. The chain joins TRBV4-1 to TRBJ1-1; D remains ambiguous. Trimming cost V 1 base and J 11 bases, with 23 bases left between them. This CDR3 is 16 amino acids long. Germline-derived CDR1 and CDR2 are MGHRA and YSYEKL. DNA for the CDR3: TGCGCCAGCAGCCAAGTCCGGGCCCTTGCGCCAATCACTGCTTTCTTT. It codes for CASSQVRALAPITAFF.

This clonotype was seen at least ten times. The chain has TRBV7-2 and TRBJ2-5; a weak D match, TRBD2 (6 bases). Germline V gives CDR1 SGHTA, CDR2 FQGNSA. V lost 5 bases and J 5 bases, leaving 15 bases between the germline ends. The CDR3 runs 14 residues. The CDR3 spells CASSPSGGMETQYF. The CDR3 nucleotides are TGTGCCAGCAGCCCATCCGGGGGTATGGAGACCCAGTACTTC.

This clonotype appeared a few times. The J gene is TRBJ2-3, the V gene TRBV7-9, with 10 bases lining up with TRBD1. Trimming cost V 6 bases and J 3 bases; bases outside gene matches: 6. The CDR3 runs to 15 residues. From germline, CDR1 is SEHNR and CDR2 FQNEAQ (reference sequence). The CDR3 here is CASSRRDRGTDTQYF. The CDR3 region has the DNA TGTGCCAGCAGTCGCCGGGACAGGGGTACAGATACGCAGTATTTT.

The chain links TRBV29-1 to TRBJ2-2; 7 nucleotides align to TRBD2. Germline CDR1 reads SQVTM; CDR2 reads ANQGSEA. The CDR3 is 13 amino acids. Trimming removed 7 bases from V and 6 bases from J; junction bases left unmatched: 8. CDR3: CSAGGSEAGELFF. For the CDR3, the DNA is TGCAGCGCCGGCGGGAGTGAGGCCGGGGAGCTGTTTTTT.

A remark on this clonotype: The junction shows a germline mismatch at one end, possibly a read error. The chain joins TRBV7-4 to TRBJ1-6, with 10 bases lining up with TRBD1. Germline CDR1 SGHVT, CDR2 SQSDAQ. There are 15 residues in the CDR3. CDR3 in amino acids: CASSRTGGIDSSLHF. DNA for the CDR3: TGTGCCAGCAGCAGGACAGGGGGGATTGATTCATCCCTCCACTTT.

Ten or more counts support this clonotype. The chain combines TRBV7-9 with TRBJ2-7, with TRBD2 identical over 9 bases. CDR3 length equals 15 residues. V gave up 7 bases and J gave up 1 base; unmatched junction bases: 8. The germline CDR1 and CDR2 sequences are SEHNR and FQNEAQ (reference sequence). The CDR3 loop reads CASITGGGGSYEQYF. CDR3 in DNA: TGTGCCAGCATTACCGGCGGGGGGGGTTCCTACGAGCAGTACTTC.

This clonotype has ten or more counts. The chain uses TRBV19 and TRBJ1-5; D unresolved. The germline V gene has CDR1 LNHDA and CDR2 SQIVND (reference sequence). CDR3 length equals 13 residues. The ends were cut back, 10 bases at V and 6 bases at J, with 16 bases in the middle. This CDR3 is CATELAGGQPQHF. Here the CDR3 DNA reads TGTGCCACCGAACTCGCAGGAGGTCAGCCCCAGCATTTT.

This clonotype was counted at least ten times. The CDR3 reads CARTEANYGYTF. In DNA form, the CDR3 reads TGTGCCAGGACAGAAGCTAACTATGGCTACACCTTC. J is TRBJ1-2 and V is TRBV2, with a tentative D call TRBD1 (5 bases). This CDR3 comprises 12 residues. Germline assignment: CDR1 SNHLY and CDR2 FYNNEI. V dropped 9 bases and J dropped 0 bases, with 8 bases sitting between them.

This clonotype appeared a few times. The genes are TRBV7-9 and TRBJ2-2; TRBD1 or TRBD2 may be the D gene (6 bases each). Germline loops: CDR1 SEHNR, CDR2 FQNEAQ (reference sequence). V was shortened by 6 bases and J by 4 bases, with 18 bases between the two germline ends. The CDR3 has 16 amino acids. As DNA, the CDR3 is TGTGCCAGCAGTGGCTACAGGGAGGAGGGCACCGGGGAGCTGTTTTTT. It encodes CASSGYREEGTGELFF.

The chain links TRBV3-1 to TRBJ1-1, with D hard to call. V was pared by 1 base and J by 4 bases, with 13 bases between. The CDR3 sequence is 15 residues long. Germline CDR1 and CDR2: LGHDT and YNNKEL (reference sequence). For the CDR3, the DNA is TGTGCCAGCAGCCAAGGGCGCCCTATGGGCACTGAAGCTTTCTTT. Translated, it gives CASSQGRPMGTEAFF.

This clonotype has a count of ten or more. This chain uses TRBV6-1 with TRBJ2-5; 11 bases match TRBD2. There are 15 residues in the CDR3. Germline V gene lookup returns CDR1 MNHNS and CDR2 SASEGT. Unmatched junction bases numbered 5, after V lost 6 bases and J lost 2 bases. The CDR3 bases are TGTGCCAGCAGGGGGACTAGCGGAGTTCAAGAGACCCAGTACTTC. Amino acids: CASRGTSGVQETQYF.

The rearrangement uses TRBV4-1 and TRBJ2-3; no firm D call. V lost 1 base and J 0 bases, leaving 5 bases between the germline ends. The CDR3 is 14 amino acids. Germline values: CDR1 MGHRA, CDR2 YSYEKL. The CDR3 DNA follows: TGCGCCAGCAGCCAAGCCTCCAGCACAGATACGCAGTATTTT. Translation: CASSQASSTDTQYF.